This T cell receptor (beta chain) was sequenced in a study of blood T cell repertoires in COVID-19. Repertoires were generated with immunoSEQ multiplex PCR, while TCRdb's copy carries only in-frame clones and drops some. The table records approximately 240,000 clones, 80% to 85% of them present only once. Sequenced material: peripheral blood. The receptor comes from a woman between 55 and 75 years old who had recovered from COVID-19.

The CDR3 spells CASTPGQIEDTQYF. The CDR3 nucleotides read TGCGCCAGCACGCCGGGACAAATTGAAGATACGCAGTATTTT. The genes are TRBV5-1 and TRBJ2-3; tentative D call: TRBD1 (6 bases). The CDR3 contains 14 residues. The V gene lost 6 bases and the J gene lost 5 bases, with 16 bases spanning the gap. CDR1 is SGHRS and CDR2 is YFSETQ in the germline V gene.